This entry concerns a single T cell receptor beta chain. This specimen belongs to a study of blood T cell repertoires in COVID-19. About the research overall: PBMCs, B-cell-depleted T cells, or T cells were the source of the cDNA or gDNA that made up the material.

TCRdb's table, derived via immunoSEQ multiplex PCR, lists solely in-frame clones and lacks some. The sample has 200,000 to 250,000 clones, 92% seen once; the top ten hold 0.83%. V lost 6 bases, J lost 5 bases, and 2 bases stayed unmatched. The CDR3 length is 12 residues. Germline assignment: CDR1 SQVTM and CDR2 ANQGSEA. The receptor's source is a man aged 25-40 years with COVID-19, enrolled during active disease. Sequenced input: peripheral blood. The rearrangement joins TRBV29-1 to TRBJ2-2; 8 nucleotides line up with TRBD1. The CDR3 spells CSVGDRTGELFF. CDR3 coding DNA: TGCAGCGTAGGGGACAGGACCGGGGAGCTGTTTTTT.